The 9 T cell receptor beta chains reported below all come from one sample, sequenced in a study of cytomegalovirus exposure and HLA in healthy donors. PCR amplification relied on 60 Vbeta primers (plus 13 Jbeta primers). Generated by immunoSEQ multiplex PCR, the TCRdb table keeps only in-frame clones and is missing some. The ten top clones account for around 0.7%, within a sample of approximately 200,000 clones. Material for sequencing was PBMCs. These receptors were obtained from a boy younger than 18 in good health and CMV-seronegative.

The chain has TRBV29-1 and TRBJ2-3; the match to TRBD1 covers 8 bases. The germline V gene encodes CDR1 SQVTM and CDR2 ANQGSEA. V lost 4 bases to trimming and J lost 3 bases; unmatched junction nucleotides: 9. CDR3 length: 15 amino acids. The CDR3 bases are TGCAGCGTTGTTATGGACAGGGTCAGGACAGATACGCAGTATTTT. This sequence encodes CSVVMDRVRTDTQYF.

The chain recombines TRBV29-1 with TRBJ1-6; D gene uncertain. From germline, CDR1 is SQVTM and CDR2 ANQGSEA. Trimming removed 5 bases at V and 5 bases at J, with 13 bases between. The CDR3 totals 14 residues. CDR3 region: CSVNPKTNNSPLHF. In DNA form, the CDR3 reads TGCAGCGTTAATCCTAAAACCAATAATTCACCCCTCCACTTT. Combining the CDR3 with reference TRBV29-1 and TRBJ1-6 gives the whole variable domain SAVISQKPSRDICQRGTSLTIQCQVDSQVTMMFWYRQQPGQSLTLIATANQGSEATYESGFVIDKFPISRPNLTFSTLTVSNMSPEDSSIYLCSVNPKTNNSPLHFGNGTRLTVT.

The chain joins TRBV18 to TRBJ1-2; 10 bases agree with TRBD1. The germline gives CDR1 KGHSH, CDR2 LQKENI. V was pared by 0 bases and J by 13 bases, with 5 bases of the junction left unmatched. The CDR3 runs to 13 residues. This CDR3 is CASSPPGDRGCTF. The CDR3 DNA follows: TGTGCCAGCTCACCACCTGGGGACAGGGGATGCACCTTC. Full variable domain (outside the CDR3, taken from reference TRBV18 and TRBJ1-2): NAGVMQNPRHLVRRRGQEARLRCSPMKGHSHVYWYRQLPEEGLKFMVYLQKENIIDESGMPKERFSAEFPKEGPSILRIQQVVRGDSAAYFCASSPPGDRGCTFGSGTRLTVV.

The chain recombines TRBV19 with TRBJ2-1; 8 nucleotides agree with TRBD2. Germline assignment: CDR1 LNHDA and CDR2 SQIVND (reference sequence). The CDR3 spans 13 residues. V lost 2 bases and J lost 6; bases outside the gene matches: 0. The CDR3 reads CASSILAGNEQFF. The CDR3 DNA reads TGTGCCAGTAGTATACTAGCGGGCAATGAGCAGTTCTTC.

This sequence joins TRBV16 and TRBJ1-4; 10 positions match TRBD1. The CDR3 covers 16 residues. V dropped 3 bases and J dropped 7; count of bases not matched to a gene: 8. CDR1 and CDR2 from the germline V gene are KGHSY and FQNENV. The CDR3 protein is CASSHRDRGRAEKLFF. CDR3 nucleotide sequence: TGTGCCAGCAGCCACCGGGACAGGGGAAGGGCTGAAAAACTGTTTTTT.

The chain carries TRBV19 and TRBJ2-5; tentative D call: TRBD1 (5 bases). The better agreement between TRBJ2-7 and the DNA end casts doubt on the J call. In germline, CDR1 is LNHDA, CDR2 SQIVND (reference sequence). The CDR3 sequence is 13 residues long. Written as DNA, the CDR3 is TGTGCCAGTAGTGCACAGGTGACATACGAGCAGTACTTC. This sequence encodes CASSAQVTYEQYF.

The chain combines TRBV6-5 with TRBJ2-2, with D hard to call. V was shortened by 11 bases and J by 5 bases, with 15 bases between the two germline ends. CDR3 size: 13 residues. Germline loops: CDR1 MNHEY, CDR2 SVGAGI. The DNA for the CDR3 is TGTGCCGTGACACCCCGCGAAACCGGGGAGCTGTTTTTT. Protein: CAVTPRETGELFF.

The chain has TRBV21-1 and TRBJ1-1; the table names TRBD1, a call not compared with the DNA. TRBV21-1 is a pseudogene locus. The CDR3 runs 13 residues. CDR3 sequence: CARDRGRSTEAFF. CDR3 in DNA: TGTGCCCGGGACAGGGGGCGGTCCACTGAAGCTTTCTTT.

V and J are TRBV13 and TRBJ2-7, with TRBD1 as a possible D gene (6 bases). The CDR3 has 20 amino acids. The V end lost 5 bases, the J end lost 0 bases, and 29 bases lay between the germline ends. The germline V gene has CDR1 PRHDT and CDR2 FYEKMQ (reference sequence). Here the CDR3 reads CASSPRPQDRNASSSYEQYF. The CDR3 DNA reads as TGTGCCAGCAGCCCCCGACCCCAAGACAGGAACGCCTCAAGCTCCTACGAGCAGTACTTC.